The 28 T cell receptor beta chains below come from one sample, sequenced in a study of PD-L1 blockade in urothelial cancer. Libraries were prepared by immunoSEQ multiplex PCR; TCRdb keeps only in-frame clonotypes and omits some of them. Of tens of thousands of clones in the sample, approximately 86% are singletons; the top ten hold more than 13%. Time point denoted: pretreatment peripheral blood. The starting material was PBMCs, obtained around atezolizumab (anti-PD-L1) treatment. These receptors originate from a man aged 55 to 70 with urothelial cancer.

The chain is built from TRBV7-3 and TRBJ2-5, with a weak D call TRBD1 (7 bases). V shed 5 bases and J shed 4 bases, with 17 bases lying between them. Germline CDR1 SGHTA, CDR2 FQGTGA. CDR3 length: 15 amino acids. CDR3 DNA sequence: TGTGCCAGCAGCCGTCACGGCGGGACAGCAGAGACCCAGTACTTC. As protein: CASSRHGGTAETQYF. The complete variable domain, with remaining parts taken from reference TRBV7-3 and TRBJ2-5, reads GAGVSQTPSNKVTEKGKYVELRCDPISGHTALYWYRQSLGQGPEFLIYFQGTGAADDSGLPNDRFFAVRPEGSVSTLKIQRTERGDSAVYLCASSRHGGTAETQYFGPGTRLLVL.

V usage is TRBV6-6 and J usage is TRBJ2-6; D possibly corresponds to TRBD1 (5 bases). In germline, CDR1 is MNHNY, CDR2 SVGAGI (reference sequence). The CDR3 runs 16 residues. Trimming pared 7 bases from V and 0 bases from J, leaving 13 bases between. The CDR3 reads CASTRTPISGANVLTF. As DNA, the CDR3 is TGTGCCAGCACCAGGACACCTATCTCTGGGGCCAACGTCCTGACTTTC.

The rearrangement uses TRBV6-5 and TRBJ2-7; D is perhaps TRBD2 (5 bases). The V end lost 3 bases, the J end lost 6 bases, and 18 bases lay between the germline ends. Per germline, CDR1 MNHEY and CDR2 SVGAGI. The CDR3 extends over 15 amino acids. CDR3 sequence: CASSYAGVQSVEQYF. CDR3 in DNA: TGTGCCAGCAGTTATGCCGGGGTCCAGTCCGTCGAGCAGTACTTC.

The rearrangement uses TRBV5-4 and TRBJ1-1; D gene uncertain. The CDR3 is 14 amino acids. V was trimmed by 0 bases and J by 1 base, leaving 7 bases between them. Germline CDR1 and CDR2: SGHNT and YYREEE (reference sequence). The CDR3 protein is CASSLVRGNTEAFF. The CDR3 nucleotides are TGTGCCAGCAGCTTGGTACGGGGGAACACTGAAGCTTTCTTT.

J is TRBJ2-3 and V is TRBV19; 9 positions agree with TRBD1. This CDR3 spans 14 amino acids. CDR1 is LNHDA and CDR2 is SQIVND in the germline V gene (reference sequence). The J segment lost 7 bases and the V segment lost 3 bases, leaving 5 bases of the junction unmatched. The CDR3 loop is CASSIRQGDNTQYF. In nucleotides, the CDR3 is TGTGCCAGTAGTATCCGACAGGGGGATAATACGCAGTATTTT.

The CDR3 DNA reads as TGTGCCAGCAGCTACGGGGTTTACGAGCAGTACTTC. This codes for CASSYGVYEQYF. The V gene is TRBV2, the J gene TRBJ2-7; possible D gene TRBD2, 5 bases. V was cut by 6 bases and J by 4 bases, with 10 bases left in between. Germline lookup yields CDR1 SNHLY and CDR2 FYNNEI. This CDR3 has 12 amino acids.

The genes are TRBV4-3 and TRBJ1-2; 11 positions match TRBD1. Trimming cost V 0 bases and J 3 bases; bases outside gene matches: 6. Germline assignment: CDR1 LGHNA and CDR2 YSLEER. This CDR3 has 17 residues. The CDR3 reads CASSQELDRGRDYGYTF. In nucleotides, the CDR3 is TGCGCCAGCAGCCAAGAATTGGACAGGGGGCGAGACTATGGCTACACCTTC.

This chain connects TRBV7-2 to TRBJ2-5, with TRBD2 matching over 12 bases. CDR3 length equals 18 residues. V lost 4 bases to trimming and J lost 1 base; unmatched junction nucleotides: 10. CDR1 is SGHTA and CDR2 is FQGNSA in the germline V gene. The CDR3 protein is CASSSPPLAGGSQETQYF. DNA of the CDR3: TGTGCCAGCAGCTCGCCCCCACTAGCGGGGGGAAGCCAAGAGACCCAGTACTTC.

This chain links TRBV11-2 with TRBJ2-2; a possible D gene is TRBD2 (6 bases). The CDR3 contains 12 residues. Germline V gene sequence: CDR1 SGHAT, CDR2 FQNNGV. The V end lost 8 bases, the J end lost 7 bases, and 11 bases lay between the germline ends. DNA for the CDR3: TGTGCCAGCCCTAGCGCCGGCGGGGAGCTGTTTTTT. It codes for CASPSAGGELFF.

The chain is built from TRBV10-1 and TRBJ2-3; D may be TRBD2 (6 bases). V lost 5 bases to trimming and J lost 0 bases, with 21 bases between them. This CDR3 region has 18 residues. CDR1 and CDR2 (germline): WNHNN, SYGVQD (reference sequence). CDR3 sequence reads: CASSPAGPGQASTDTQYF. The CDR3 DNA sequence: TGCGCCAGCAGTCCAGCGGGTCCCGGGCAGGCTAGCACAGATACGCAGTATTTT.

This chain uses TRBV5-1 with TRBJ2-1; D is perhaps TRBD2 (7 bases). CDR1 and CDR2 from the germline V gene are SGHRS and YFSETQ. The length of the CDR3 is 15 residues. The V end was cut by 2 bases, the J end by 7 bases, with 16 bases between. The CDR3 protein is CASSLRQGRANEQFF. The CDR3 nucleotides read TGCGCCAGCAGCTTACGGCAGGGGAGGGCTAATGAGCAGTTCTTC. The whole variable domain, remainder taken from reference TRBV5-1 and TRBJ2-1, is KAGVTQTPRYLIKTRGQQVTLSCSPISGHRSVSWYQQTPGQGLQFLFEYFSETQRNKGNFPGRFSGRQFSNSRSEMNVSTLELGDSALYLCASSLRQGRANEQFFGPGTRLTVL.

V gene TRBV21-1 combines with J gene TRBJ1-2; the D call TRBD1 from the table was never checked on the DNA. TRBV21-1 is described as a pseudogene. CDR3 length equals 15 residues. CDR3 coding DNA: TGTGCCAGCAGCAAAGTCCAGGCAGGGAAAGATGGCTACACCTTC. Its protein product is CASSKVQAGKDGYTF.

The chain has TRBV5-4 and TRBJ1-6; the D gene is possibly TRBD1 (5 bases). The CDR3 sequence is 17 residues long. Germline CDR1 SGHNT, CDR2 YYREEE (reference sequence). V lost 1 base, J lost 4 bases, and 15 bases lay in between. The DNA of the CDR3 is TGTGCCAGCAGCTTGAGTTCGGGGGACGCTTATAATTCACCCCTCCACTTT. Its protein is CASSLSSGDAYNSPLHF.

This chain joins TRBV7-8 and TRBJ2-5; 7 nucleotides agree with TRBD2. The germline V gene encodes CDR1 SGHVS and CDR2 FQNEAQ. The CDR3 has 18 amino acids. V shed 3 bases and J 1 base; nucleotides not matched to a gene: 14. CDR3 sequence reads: CASSFPRGGGGLQETQYF. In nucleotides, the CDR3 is TGTGCCAGCAGCTTCCCCCGGGGTGGCGGGGGTCTCCAAGAGACCCAGTACTTC.

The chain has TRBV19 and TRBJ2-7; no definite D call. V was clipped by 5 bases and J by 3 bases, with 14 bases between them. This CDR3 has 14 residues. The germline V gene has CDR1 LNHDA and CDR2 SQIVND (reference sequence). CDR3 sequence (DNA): TGTGCCAGTAGTGTGAGAGCTAGATACTACGAGCAGTACTTC. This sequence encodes CASSVRARYYEQYF.

The CDR3 coding sequence is TGCGCCAGCACTCGGTACGACGTCCGGGGGGCTTACACCGGGGAGCTGTTTTTT. As protein: CASTRYDVRGAYTGELFF. The rearrangement uses TRBV4-1 and TRBJ2-2; TRBD2 might be the D (7 bases). The CDR3 runs 18 residues. V lost 7 bases, J lost 3 bases, and 24 bases lay in between. CDR1 is MGHRA, CDR2 YSYEKL, per germline.

CDR3 sequence reads: CASSVDEEPLSGNTIYF. The CDR3 nucleotides are TGTGCCAGCAGCGTAGACGAGGAACCCCTCTCTGGAAACACCATATATTTT. The chain recombines TRBV9 with TRBJ1-3; D remains unclear. V dropped 0 bases and J dropped 0 bases, with 13 bases sitting between them. CDR1 SGDLS and CDR2 YYNGEE come from the germline V gene. The CDR3 runs to 17 residues.

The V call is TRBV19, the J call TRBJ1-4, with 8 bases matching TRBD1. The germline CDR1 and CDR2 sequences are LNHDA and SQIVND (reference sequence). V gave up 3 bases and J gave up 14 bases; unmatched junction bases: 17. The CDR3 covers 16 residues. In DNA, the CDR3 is TGTGCCAGTAGTATGCCCACCCGCCGGGACAGGTATCGTCTGTTTTTT. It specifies CASSMPTRRDRYRLFF.

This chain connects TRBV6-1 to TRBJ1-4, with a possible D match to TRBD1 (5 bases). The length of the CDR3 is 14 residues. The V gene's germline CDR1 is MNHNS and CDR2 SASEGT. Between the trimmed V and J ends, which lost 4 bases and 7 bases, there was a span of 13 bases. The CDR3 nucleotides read TGTGCCAGCAGTGTGGACGGGGGGTCTGAAAAACTGTTTTTT. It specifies CASSVDGGSEKLFF.

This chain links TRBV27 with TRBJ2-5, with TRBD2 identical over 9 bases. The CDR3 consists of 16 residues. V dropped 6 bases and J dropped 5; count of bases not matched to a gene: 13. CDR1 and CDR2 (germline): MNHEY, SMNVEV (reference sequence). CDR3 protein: CASSSLGGGAAETQYF. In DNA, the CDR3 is TGTGCCAGCAGCTCCCTGGGCGGGGGGGCGGCCGAGACCCAGTACTTC.

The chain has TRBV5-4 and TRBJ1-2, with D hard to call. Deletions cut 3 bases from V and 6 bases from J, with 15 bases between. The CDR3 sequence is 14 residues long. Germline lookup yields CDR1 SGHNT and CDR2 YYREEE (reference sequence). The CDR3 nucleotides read TGTGCCAGCAGCTATCCAGGCAGATTGGATGGCTACACCTTC. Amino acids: CASSYPGRLDGYTF.

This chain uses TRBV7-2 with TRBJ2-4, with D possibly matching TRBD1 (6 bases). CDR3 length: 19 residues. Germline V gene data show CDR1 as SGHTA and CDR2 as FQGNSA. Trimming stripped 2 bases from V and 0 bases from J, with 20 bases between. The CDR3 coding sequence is TGTGCCAGCAGCTTACAGGCCTACAGGGACATCCTAGCCAAAAACATTCAGTACTTC. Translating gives CASSLQAYRDILAKNIQYF. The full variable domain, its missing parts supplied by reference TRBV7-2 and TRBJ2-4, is GAGVSQSPSNKVTEKGKDVELRCDPISGHTALYWYRQSLGQGLEFLIYFQGNSAPDKSGLPSDRFSAERTGGSVSTLTIQRTQQEDSAVYLCASSLQAYRDILAKNIQYFGAGTRLSVL.

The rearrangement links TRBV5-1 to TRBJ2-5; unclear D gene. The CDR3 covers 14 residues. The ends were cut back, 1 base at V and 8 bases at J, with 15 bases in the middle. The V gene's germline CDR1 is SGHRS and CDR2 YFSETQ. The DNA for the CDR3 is TGCGCCAGCAGCTTGATATCGGAGCCCCGCACCCAGTACTTC. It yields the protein CASSLISEPRTQYF.

CDR3 bases: TGTGCCAGCAGCAAAGGCAGGGGGAGCTCCTACGAGCAGTACTTC. Translating gives CASSKGRGSSYEQYF. The chain recombines TRBV21-1 with TRBJ2-7; the table assigns TRBD1, which was not confirmed against the DNA. TRBV21-1 is recorded as a pseudogene. This CDR3 contains 15 residues.

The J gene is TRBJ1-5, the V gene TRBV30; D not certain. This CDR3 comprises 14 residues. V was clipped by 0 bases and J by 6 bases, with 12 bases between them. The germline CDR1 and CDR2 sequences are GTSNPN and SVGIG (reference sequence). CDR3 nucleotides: TGTGCCTGGAGTGTACCGGGAGCTCGTCAGCCCCAGCATTTT. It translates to CAWSVPGARQPQHF.

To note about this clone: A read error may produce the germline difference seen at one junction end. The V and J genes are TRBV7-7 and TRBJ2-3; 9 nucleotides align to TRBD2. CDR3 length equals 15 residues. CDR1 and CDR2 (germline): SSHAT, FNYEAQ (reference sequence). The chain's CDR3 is CASSLGTSSPDTQYF. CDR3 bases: TGTGCTAGCAGCTTAGGGACTAGCTCTCCAGATACGCAGTATTTT.

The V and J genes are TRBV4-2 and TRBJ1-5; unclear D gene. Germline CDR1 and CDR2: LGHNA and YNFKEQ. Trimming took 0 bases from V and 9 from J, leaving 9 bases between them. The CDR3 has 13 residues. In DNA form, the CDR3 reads TGTGCCAGCAGCCAAGATGCGGGGAGGCCCCAGCATTTT. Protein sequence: CASSQDAGRPQHF.

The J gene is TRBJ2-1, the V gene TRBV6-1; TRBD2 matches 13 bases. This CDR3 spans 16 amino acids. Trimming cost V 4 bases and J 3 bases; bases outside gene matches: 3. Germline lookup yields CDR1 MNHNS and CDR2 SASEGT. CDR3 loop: CASSGGLAGYYNEQFF. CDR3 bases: TGTGCCAGCAGTGGGGGACTAGCGGGGTACTACAATGAGCAGTTCTTC.